What follows describes a single T cell receptor beta chain. Not enrolled were patients with uncontrolled infection, other autoimmune disease, pregnancy or lactation. Each diagnosis drew on symptoms, thyroxine, TRAb, thyroid ultrasound and orbital computed tomography findings. What was amplified from RNA transcripts were TCR beta CDR3 regions. HTBI primers were employed in a first-round RT-PCR of the TCR CDR3. TCRdb independently ran MiXCR on the multiplex PCR reads; one entry per CDR3 protein. Of under 400,000 distinct CDR3 sequences in the sample, 25% were seen once. This entry comes from a study of T cells in Graves' hyperthyroidism and ophthalmopathy. CDR1 is MGHDK and CDR2 is SYGVNS in the germline V gene. This CDR3 is built from 16 residues. The J segment lost 6 bases and the V segment lost 7 bases, leaving 14 bases of the junction unmatched.

Sequencing was done on a sample of blood. The clonotype originates from a man aged 45 to 65 with Graves' hyperthyroidism. This chain uses TRBV25-1 with TRBJ1-1; 10 nucleotides align to TRBD1. CDR3 in DNA: TGTGCCAGCAAGACAGGGGGCAGCGCGAAGTTCGCTGAAGCTTTCTTT. It encodes CASKTGGSAKFAEAFF.